This TCR beta chain was obtained from a study of response to subunit inactivated influenza vaccine. In TCRdb, the RT-PCR reads were re-called with MiXCR into one record per CDR3 protein. The sample has 540,000 or so distinct CDR3 sequences, 10% to 15% seen once. This specimen was PBMCs from blood, taken roughly 46 days after vaccination. This sequence was found in a man aged 45 to 65 who received an inactivated influenza vaccine.

CDR3 residues: CASSRDYSTDTQYF. The CDR3 DNA sequence: TGTGCCAGCAGCCGGGACTACAGCACAGATACGCAGTATTTT. The V gene is TRBV11-2, the J gene TRBJ2-3; 7 nucleotides match TRBD2. Per germline, CDR1 SGHAT and CDR2 FQNNGV. V shed 5 bases, J shed 0 bases, and the junction held 2 bases outside the gene matches. There are 14 residues in the CDR3.